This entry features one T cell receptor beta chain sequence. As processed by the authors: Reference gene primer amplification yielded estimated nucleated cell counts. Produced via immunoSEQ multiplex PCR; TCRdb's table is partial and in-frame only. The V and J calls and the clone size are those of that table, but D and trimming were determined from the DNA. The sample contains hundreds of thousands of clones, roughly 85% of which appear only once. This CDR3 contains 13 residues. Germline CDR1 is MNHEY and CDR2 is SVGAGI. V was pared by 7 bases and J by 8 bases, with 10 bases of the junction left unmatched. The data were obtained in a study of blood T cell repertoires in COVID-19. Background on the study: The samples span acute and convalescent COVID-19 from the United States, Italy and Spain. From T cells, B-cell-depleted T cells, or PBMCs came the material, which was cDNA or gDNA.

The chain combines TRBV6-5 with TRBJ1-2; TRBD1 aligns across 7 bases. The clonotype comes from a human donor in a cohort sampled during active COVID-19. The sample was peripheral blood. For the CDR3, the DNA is TGTGCCAGCACCCTTAGACAGGGAGGAGGCTACACCTTC. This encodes CASTLRQGGGYTF.